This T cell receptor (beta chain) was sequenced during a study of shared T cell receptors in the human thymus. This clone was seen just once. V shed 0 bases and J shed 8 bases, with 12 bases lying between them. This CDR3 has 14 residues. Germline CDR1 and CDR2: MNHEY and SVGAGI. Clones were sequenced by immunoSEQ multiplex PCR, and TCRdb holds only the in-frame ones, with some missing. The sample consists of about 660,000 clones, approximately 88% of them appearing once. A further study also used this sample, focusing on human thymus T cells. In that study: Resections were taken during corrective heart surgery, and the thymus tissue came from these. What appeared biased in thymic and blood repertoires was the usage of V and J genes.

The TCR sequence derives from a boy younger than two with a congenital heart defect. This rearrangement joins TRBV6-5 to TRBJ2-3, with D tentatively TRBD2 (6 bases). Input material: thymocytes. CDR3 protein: CASSYSRLEPTQYF. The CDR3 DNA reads TGTGCCAGCAGTTACTCCAGACTAGAACCTACGCAGTATTTT.